Below, 21 T cell receptor beta chains from the same sample are listed, as sequenced in a study of blood T cell repertoires in COVID-19. Only in-frame clones appear in the TCRdb table, and some are missing; sequencing was by immunoSEQ multiplex PCR. The table lists some 300,000 clones, 86% of them singletons. The sample taken for sequencing was peripheral blood. These receptors were collected from a woman aged 70 to 79 with COVID-19, enrolled during active disease.

This rearrangement joins TRBV10-3 to TRBJ2-3; TRBD2 aligns across 14 bases. The V gene end was trimmed by 11 bases and the J gene end by 5 bases; junction bases not matched to a gene: 6. CDR1 is ENHRY and CDR2 is SYGVKD in the germline V gene. The CDR3 contains 14 residues. The CDR3 DNA is TGTGCCTCGACTAGCGGGGGGGCCTTAGATACGCAGTATTTT. The encoded protein is CASTSGGALDTQYF.

V gene TRBV10-3 combines with J gene TRBJ1-2; 7 bases are shared with TRBD1. The CDR3 totals 15 residues. With 2 bases clipped from V and 5 bases from J, the junction kept 8 bases outside the gene matches. Looked up from germline, CDR1 is ENHRY and CDR2 is SYGVKD. The CDR3 bases are TGTGCCATCAGTGAGGGTCAGGGGGTTGGTTATGGCTACACCTTC. Its protein is CAISEGQGVGYGYTF.

This chain uses TRBV28 with TRBJ1-1, with 8 bases that match TRBD1. This CDR3 has 16 amino acids. Germline V gene data show CDR1 as MDHEN and CDR2 as SYDVKM. V lost 5 bases and J lost 10; bases outside the gene matches: 18. In nucleotides, the CDR3 is TGTGCCAGCAGTCCGGTGGGGACACAGGGGGGGAAGAGAGCTTTCTTT. It yields the protein CASSPVGTQGGKRAFF.

V usage is TRBV10-3 and J usage is TRBJ2-3, with 11 bases aligning to TRBD2. The CDR3 spans 16 residues. The germline CDR1 and CDR2 sequences are ENHRY and SYGVKD. V lost 6 bases and J lost 2; bases outside the gene matches: 7. This CDR3 reads CAISVSGGADTDTQYF. The CDR3 nucleotides read TGTGCCATCAGCGTTAGCGGGGGGGCCGACACAGATACGCAGTATTTT.

The chain couples TRBV9 to TRBJ1-5; tentative D call: TRBD1 (5 bases). The CDR3 has 14 residues. Between the trimmed V and J ends, which lost 0 bases and 5 bases, there was a span of 9 bases. Germline CDR1 SGDLS, CDR2 YYNGEE. CDR3 coding DNA: TGTGCCAGCAGCGTAGAGCCAGGGCATCAGCCCCAGCATTTT. This sequence encodes CASSVEPGHQPQHF.

The V gene is TRBV29-1, the J gene TRBJ2-7; D remains ambiguous. With 2 bases removed from V and 2 bases from J, the gap between germline ends came to 7 bases. This CDR3 has 12 residues. CDR1 SQVTM and CDR2 ANQGSEA come from the germline V gene. CDR3 coding DNA: TGCAGCGTTGAAAGTGGGCCCTACGAGCAGTACTTC. Amino acids: CSVESGPYEQYF.

V is TRBV24-1 and J is TRBJ2-2, with 7 bases matching TRBD1. CDR3 size: 14 residues. In germline, CDR1 is KGHDR, CDR2 SFDVKD. Trimming cost V 5 bases and J 7 bases; bases outside gene matches: 6. The CDR3 spells CATSVPRGYGELFF. CDR3 coding DNA: TGTGCCACCAGTGTTCCCAGGGGGTACGGGGAGCTGTTTTTT.

This clone was counted once. This chain uses TRBV5-1 with TRBJ1-1; 11 nucleotides agree with TRBD1. The CDR3 is 14 residues long. The germline CDR1 and CDR2 sequences are SGHRS and YFSETQ. Germline trimming cut 4 bases from V and 3 bases from J; bases unmatched to any gene: 2. In DNA, the CDR3 is TGCGCCAGCAGCCCGGGACAGGGGGACACTGAAGCTTTCTTT. This translates into CASSPGQGDTEAFF.

Notes on this clone: Other DNA sequences in the sample encode the same CDR3. This chain joins TRBV6-5 and TRBJ2-7; 10 nucleotides agree with TRBD1. Unmatched junction bases numbered 0, after V lost 2 bases and J lost 2 bases. CDR3 length: 14 residues. Germline-derived CDR1 and CDR2 are MNHEY and SVGAGI. CDR3 nucleotide sequence: TGTGCCAGCAGTTACGGACAGGGGGCCTACGAGCAGTACTTC. It translates to CASSYGQGAYEQYF.

This clone was seen only a few times. This rearrangement joins TRBV2 to TRBJ1-5; D uncertain. V was trimmed by 5 bases and J by 2 bases, leaving 13 bases between them. In germline, CDR1 is SNHLY, CDR2 FYNNEI. This CDR3 comprises 15 residues. This CDR3 is CASSKRVDGNQPQHF. The CDR3 DNA is TGTGCCAGCAGTAAGCGCGTTGACGGCAATCAGCCCCAGCATTTT.

This rearrangement joins TRBV20-1 to TRBJ1-1, with D uncertain. The CDR3 sequence is 11 residues long. Germline V gene data show CDR1 as DFQATT and CDR2 as SNEGSKA (reference sequence). V lost 3 bases and J lost 4, with 6 bases in between. The CDR3 loop is CSASSSTEAFF. The CDR3 DNA follows: TGCAGTGCTAGCTCGAGCACTGAAGCTTTCTTT.

V usage is TRBV2 and J usage is TRBJ2-6; tentative D call: TRBD2 (7 bases). The CDR3 covers 17 residues. Germline loops: CDR1 SNHLY, CDR2 FYNNEI. V lost 7 bases to trimming and J lost 2 bases, with 18 bases between them. CDR3 nucleotide sequence: TGTGCCAGCATCAAGGGGGGGAGCCGAACTGGGGCCAACGTCCTGACTTTC. Translated: CASIKGGSRTGANVLTF.

This clone appeared a few times. The gene calls are TRBV19 and TRBJ1-2, with 11 bases that match TRBD1. There are 15 residues in the CDR3. Germline trimming cut 5 bases from V and 6 bases from J; bases unmatched to any gene: 8. Germline loops: CDR1 LNHDA, CDR2 SQIVND (reference sequence). The DNA for the CDR3 is TGTGCCAGTAGTCTTCGGGACAGGGGGTCCGATGGCTACACCTTC. Translated: CASSLRDRGSDGYTF.

The chain is built from TRBV30 and TRBJ1-3, with D possibly TRBD1 on 5 matching bases. V gave up 1 base and J gave up 0 bases, with 10 bases separating them. The germline CDR1 and CDR2 sequences are GTSNPN and SVGIG (reference sequence). The CDR3 runs 15 residues. DNA for the CDR3: TGTGCCTGGAGTGCCCCAGACAGCTCTGGAAACACCATATATTTT. This sequence encodes CAWSAPDSSGNTIYF.

This chain joins TRBV5-5 and TRBJ2-2; 7 bases map to TRBD1. The CDR3 is made up of 14 amino acids. Germline V gene data show CDR1 as SGHKS and CDR2 as YYEKEE (reference sequence). With V trimmed by 0 bases and J by 7 bases, 3 bases remained unmatched. The CDR3 spells CASSLGQGFGELFF. DNA of the CDR3: TGTGCCAGCAGCTTGGGACAGGGCTTCGGGGAGCTGTTTTTT.

V and J are TRBV5-1 and TRBJ2-3; the match to TRBD2 covers 10 bases. V lost 5 bases, J lost 1 base, and 4 bases stayed unmatched. Germline values: CDR1 SGHRS, CDR2 YFSETQ. CDR3 size: 15 residues. This CDR3 is CASRIAGGGTDTQYF. The CDR3 DNA sequence: TGCGCCAGCAGGATAGCGGGGGGAGGCACAGATACGCAGTATTTT.

V is TRBV7-9 and J is TRBJ1-2; 9 nucleotides agree with TRBD1. The CDR3 is made up of 15 amino acids. Trimming at V came to 5 bases and at J to 4 bases, leaving 8 bases not matched to a gene. Germline V gives CDR1 SEHNR, CDR2 FQNEAQ (reference sequence). The CDR3, as DNA: TGTGCCAGCAGCGTCACAGGGGGCGGCGGCTATGGCTACACCTTC. It encodes CASSVTGGGGYGYTF.

The J gene is TRBJ2-7, the V gene TRBV9; 9 positions agree with TRBD1. The germline gives CDR1 SGDLS, CDR2 YYNGEE. Germline trimming cut 1 base from V and 2 bases from J; bases unmatched to any gene: 7. CDR3 length equals 16 residues. The CDR3 spells CASSVTGQGLPYEQYF. CDR3 bases: TGTGCCAGCAGCGTAACCGGACAGGGGTTGCCCTACGAGCAGTACTTC.

The V call is TRBV28, the J call TRBJ2-7, with 8 bases matching TRBD1. Trimming cost V 10 bases and J 5 bases; bases outside gene matches: 7. Germline CDR1 MDHEN, CDR2 SYDVKM. The CDR3 has 12 amino acids. CDR3 nucleotides: TGTGCCACCCAGGGGGCGCTGGACGAGCAGTACTTC. Amino acids: CATQGALDEQYF.

V and J are TRBV30 and TRBJ1-3; 12 positions agree with TRBD1. This CDR3 comprises 16 residues. Germline loops: CDR1 GTSNPN, CDR2 SVGIG (reference sequence). V shed 2 bases, J shed 3 bases, and the junction held 5 bases outside the gene matches. The CDR3 loop is CAWSLGTGGGGNTIYF. The CDR3 DNA reads TGTGCCTGGAGTCTCGGGACAGGGGGCGGTGGAAACACCATATATTTT.

The CDR3: CASSLGREYNEQFF. CDR3 DNA sequence: TGTGCCAGCAGCTTGGGGAGGGAGTACAATGAGCAGTTCTTC. The chain uses TRBV5-4 and TRBJ2-1, with D possibly being TRBD2 (6 bases). The length of the CDR3 is 14 residues. The V and J ends lost 0 bases and 4 bases respectively, with 8 bases between them. CDR1 and CDR2 from the germline V gene are SGHNT and YYREEE (reference sequence).